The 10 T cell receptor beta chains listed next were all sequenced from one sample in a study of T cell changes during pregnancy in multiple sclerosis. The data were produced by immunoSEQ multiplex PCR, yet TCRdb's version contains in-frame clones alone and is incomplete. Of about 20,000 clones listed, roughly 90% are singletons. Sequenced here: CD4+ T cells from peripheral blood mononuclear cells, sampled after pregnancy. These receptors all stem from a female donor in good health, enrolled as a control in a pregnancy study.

The CDR3 here is CASSLLGTGAYEQYF. The CDR3 DNA follows: TGTGCCAGCAGTTTATTGGGGACAGGGGCCTACGAGCAGTACTTC. V is TRBV28 and J is TRBJ2-7; 10 bases agree with TRBD1. With 1 base clipped from V and 2 bases from J, the junction kept 2 bases outside the gene matches. Germline V gene data show CDR1 as MDHEN and CDR2 as SYDVKM. The CDR3 spans 15 residues.

In nucleotides, the CDR3 is TGCGCCAGCAGCTTGAGCGGGGGGTCCACAGATACGCAGTATTTT. The encoded protein is CASSLSGGSTDTQYF. The rearrangement joins TRBV5-1 to TRBJ2-3; 9 bases agree with TRBD2. This CDR3 is 15 amino acids long. The germline CDR1 and CDR2 sequences are SGHRS and YFSETQ. V was pared by 1 base and J by 2 bases, with 2 bases of the junction left unmatched.

The CDR3 reads CASQGQGAGNTIYF. DNA for the CDR3: TGTGCCAGCCAAGGACAGGGGGCCGGAAACACCATATATTTT. The chain carries TRBV9 and TRBJ1-3; TRBD1 agrees at 11 bases. Germline CDR1 and CDR2: SGDLS and YYNGEE. The J segment lost 4 bases and the V segment lost 7 bases, leaving 4 bases of the junction unmatched. This CDR3 is built from 14 residues.

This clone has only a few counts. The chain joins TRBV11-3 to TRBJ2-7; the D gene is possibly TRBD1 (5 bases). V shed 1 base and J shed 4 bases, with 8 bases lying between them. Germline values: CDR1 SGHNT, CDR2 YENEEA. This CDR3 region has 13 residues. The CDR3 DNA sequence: TGTGCCAGCAGCTTAGGACAGCTATACGAGCAGTACTTC. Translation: CASSLGQLYEQYF.

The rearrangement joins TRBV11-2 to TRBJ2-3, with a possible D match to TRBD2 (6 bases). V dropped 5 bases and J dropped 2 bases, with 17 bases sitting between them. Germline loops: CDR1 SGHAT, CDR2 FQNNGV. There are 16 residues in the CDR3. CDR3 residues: CASSRRGGDLTDTQYF. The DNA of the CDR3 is TGTGCCAGCAGCCGTCGAGGCGGGGACCTCACAGATACGCAGTATTTT.

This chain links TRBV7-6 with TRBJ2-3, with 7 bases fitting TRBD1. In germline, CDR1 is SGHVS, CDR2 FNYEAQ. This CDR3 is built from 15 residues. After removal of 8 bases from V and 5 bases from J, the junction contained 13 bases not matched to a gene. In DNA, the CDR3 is TGTGCCAGCGGAACAGGGGCGGTTTTCGGAGATACGCAGTATTTT. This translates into CASGTGAVFGDTQYF.

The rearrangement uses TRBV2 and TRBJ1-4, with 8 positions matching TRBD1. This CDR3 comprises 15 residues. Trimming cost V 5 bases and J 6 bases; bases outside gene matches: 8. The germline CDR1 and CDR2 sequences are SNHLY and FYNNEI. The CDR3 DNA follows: TGTGCCAGCAGTCCAGGGCAGGGGGCGTATGAAAAACTGTTTTTT. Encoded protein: CASSPGQGAYEKLFF.

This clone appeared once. DNA of the CDR3: TGTGCCACCAGCAGAGGACAAGCGGGGAGGAATGAGCAGTTCTTC. This codes for CATSRGQAGRNEQFF. The chain links TRBV15 to TRBJ2-1; TRBD2 agrees at 7 bases. CDR1 is LNHNV and CDR2 is YYDKDF in the germline V gene (reference sequence). V gave up 1 base and J gave up 7 bases; unmatched junction bases: 7. The CDR3 is made up of 15 amino acids.

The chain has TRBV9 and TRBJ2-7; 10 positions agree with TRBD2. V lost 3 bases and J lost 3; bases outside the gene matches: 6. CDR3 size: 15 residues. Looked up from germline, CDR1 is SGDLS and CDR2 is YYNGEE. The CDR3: CASSAGTSAVYEQYF. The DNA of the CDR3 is TGTGCCAGCAGCGCCGGGACTAGCGCGGTCTACGAGCAGTACTTC. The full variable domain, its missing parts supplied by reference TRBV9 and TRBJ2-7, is DSGVTQTPKHLITATGQRVTLRCSPRSGDLSVYWYQQSLDQGLQFLIQYYNGEERAKGNILERFSAQQFPDLHSELNLSSLELGDSALYFCASSAGTSAVYEQYFGPGTRLTVT.

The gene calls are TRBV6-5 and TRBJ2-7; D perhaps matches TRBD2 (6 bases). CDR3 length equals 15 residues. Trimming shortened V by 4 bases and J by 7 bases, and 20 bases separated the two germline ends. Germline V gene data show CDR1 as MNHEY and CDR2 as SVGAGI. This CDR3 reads CASSSPGLPLREQYF. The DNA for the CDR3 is TGTGCCAGCAGTTCCCCGGGACTCCCCTTGAGGGAGCAGTACTTC.